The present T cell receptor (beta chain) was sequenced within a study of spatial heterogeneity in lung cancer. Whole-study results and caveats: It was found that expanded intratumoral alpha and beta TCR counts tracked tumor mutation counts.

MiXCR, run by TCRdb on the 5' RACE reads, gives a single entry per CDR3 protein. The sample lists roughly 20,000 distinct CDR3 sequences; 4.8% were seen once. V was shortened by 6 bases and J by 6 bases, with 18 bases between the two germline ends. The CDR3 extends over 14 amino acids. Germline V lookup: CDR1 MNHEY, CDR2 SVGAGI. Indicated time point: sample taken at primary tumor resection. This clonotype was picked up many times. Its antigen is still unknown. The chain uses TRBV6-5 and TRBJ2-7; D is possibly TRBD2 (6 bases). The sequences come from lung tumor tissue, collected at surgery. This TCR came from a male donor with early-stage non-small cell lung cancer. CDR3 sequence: CASSRPFRGGEQYF. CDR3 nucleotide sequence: TGTGCCAGCAGCCGTCCCTTTAGGGGAGGCGAGCAGTACTTC.